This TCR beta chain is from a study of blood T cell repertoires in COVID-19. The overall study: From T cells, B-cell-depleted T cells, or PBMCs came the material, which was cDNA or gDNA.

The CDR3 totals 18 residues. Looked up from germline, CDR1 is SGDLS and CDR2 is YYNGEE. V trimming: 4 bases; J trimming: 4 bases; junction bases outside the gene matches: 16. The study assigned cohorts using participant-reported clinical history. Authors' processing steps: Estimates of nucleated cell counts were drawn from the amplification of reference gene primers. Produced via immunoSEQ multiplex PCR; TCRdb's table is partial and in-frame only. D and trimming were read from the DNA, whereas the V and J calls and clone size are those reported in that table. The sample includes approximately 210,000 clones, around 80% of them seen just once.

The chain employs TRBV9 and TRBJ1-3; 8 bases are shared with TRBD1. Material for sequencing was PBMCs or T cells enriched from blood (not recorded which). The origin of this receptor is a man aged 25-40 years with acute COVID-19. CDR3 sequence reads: CASSPQIGGQGAGNTIYF. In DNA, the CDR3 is TGTGCCAGCAGCCCCCAGATTGGCGGACAGGGTGCCGGAAACACCATATATTTT.